These 21 T cell receptor beta chains were sequenced from one sample in a study of blood T cell repertoires in COVID-19. Assay: immunoSEQ multiplex PCR; the TCRdb copy retains only in-frame clones and omits some. In the table there are some 250,000 clones, about 90% of which are singletons. The sequencing input was peripheral blood. The receptor source for this set is a woman between 25 and 40 years old who had recovered from COVID-19.

In nucleotides, the CDR3 is TGTGCCAGCAGCCAAGATCTCGGGACTTCGACTAACTATGGCTACACCTTC. This gives the protein CASSQDLGTSTNYGYTF. The V gene is TRBV3-1 (or the pseudogene TRBV3-2), the J gene TRBJ1-2; D is possibly TRBD1 (5 bases). V shed 0 bases and J shed 0 bases, with 14 bases lying between them. CDR3 size: 17 residues. Germline CDR1 is LGHDT and CDR2 is YNNKEL (reference sequence).

The V gene is TRBV3-1 (or the pseudogene TRBV3-2), the J gene TRBJ2-7; a possible D gene is TRBD1 (6 bases). The CDR3 length is 13 residues. Germline assignment: CDR1 LGHDT and CDR2 YNNKEL (reference sequence). Trimming took 2 bases from V and 12 from J, leaving 17 bases between them. CDR3 sequence reads: CASSQLGAGLWYF. DNA for the CDR3: TGTGCCAGCAGCCAATTGGGGGCGGGTCTGTGGTACTTC.

The chain recombines TRBV18 with TRBJ1-1; possible D gene TRBD1, 5 bases. Between the trimmed V and J ends, which lost 0 bases and 1 base, there was a span of 12 bases. The CDR3 has 16 amino acids. Germline V lookup: CDR1 KGHSH, CDR2 LQKENI. CDR3 DNA: TGTGCCAGCTCACCACCGGGCGTTAGGGGGAACACTGAAGCTTTCTTT. Translated: CASSPPGVRGNTEAFF. The variable domain in full, completed from reference TRBV18 and TRBJ1-1, reads NAGVMQNPRHLVRRRGQEARLRCSPMKGHSHVYWYRQLPEEGLKFMVYLQKENIIDESGMPKERFSAEFPKEGPSILRIQQVVRGDSAAYFCASSPPGVRGNTEAFFGQGTRLTVV.

A few counts support this clone. The chain recombines TRBV10-1 with TRBJ2-5; TRBD1 matches 10 bases. The CDR3 covers 15 residues. Germline V gene sequence: CDR1 WNHNN, CDR2 SYGVQD (reference sequence). V trimming: 2 bases; J trimming: 5 bases; junction bases outside the gene matches: 5. DNA of the CDR3: TGCGCCAGCAGTGAGAACGGACAGGGGGGCGAGACCCAGTACTTC. Translated: CASSENGQGGETQYF.

CDR3 coding DNA: TGTGCCAGCAGCCGCGTATCCGAGAACATTCAGTACTTC. Amino acids: CASSRVSENIQYF. The chain combines TRBV5-6 with TRBJ2-4, with D uncertain. This CDR3 has 13 residues. CDR1 SGHDT and CDR2 YYEEEE come from the germline V gene. V lost 4 bases, J lost 7 bases, and 12 bases lay in between.

The chain recombines TRBV4-2 with TRBJ2-7; TRBD2 is a possible D gene (7 bases). This CDR3 comprises 14 residues. The germline CDR1 and CDR2 sequences are LGHNA and YNFKEQ. V shed 4 bases and J shed 6 bases, with 16 bases lying between them. DNA of the CDR3: TGTGCCAGCAGCCCCCAGAAGGGGGGGAGCGAGCAGTACTTC. It is translated as CASSPQKGGSEQYF.

The rearrangement uses TRBV12-5 and TRBJ2-7; D may be TRBD2 (7 bases). The CDR3 is made up of 15 amino acids. The germline V gene encodes CDR1 LGHNT and CDR2 FRNRAP. Between the trimmed V and J ends, which lost 1 base and 3 bases, there was a span of 13 bases. Here the CDR3 reads CASGLGGGADYEQYF. DNA for the CDR3: TGTGCTAGTGGTTTGGGAGGGGGGGCCGACTACGAGCAGTACTTC.

The chain is built from TRBV5-6 and TRBJ1-2, with D possibly TRBD1 on 5 matching bases. This CDR3 has 11 amino acids. Germline CDR1 and CDR2: SGHDT and YYEEEE. V lost 5 bases, J lost 12 bases, and 14 bases lay in between. The DNA for the CDR3 is TGTGCCAGCAGTAAAACAGGTTTCGACACCTTC. Translating it yields CASSKTGFDTF.

The chain is built from TRBV5-1 and TRBJ2-7, with D possibly TRBD1 on 6 matching bases. CDR3 length: 14 amino acids. V was trimmed by 5 bases and J by 4 bases, leaving 16 bases between them. Germline V lookup: CDR1 SGHRS, CDR2 YFSETQ. The CDR3 DNA is TGCGCCAGCAGAGCGGTTCAGGGGCGGTACGAGCAGTACTTC. It yields the protein CASRAVQGRYEQYF.

The chain links TRBV7-9 to TRBJ2-1; 7 bases are a match to TRBD1. The CDR3 consists of 15 residues. Germline CDR1 is SEHNR and CDR2 is FQNEAQ (reference sequence). V lost 3 bases and J lost 8; bases outside the gene matches: 10. The CDR3 spells CASSLAGTVIDEQFF. CDR3 in DNA: TGTGCCAGCAGCTTGGCCGGGACAGTGATCGATGAGCAGTTCTTC.

The chain recombines TRBV30 with TRBJ2-7; a possible D gene is TRBD2 (6 bases). This CDR3 has 13 amino acids. Trimming took off 3 bases at V and 3 bases at J, with 12 bases between the two ends. Germline V lookup: CDR1 GTSNPN, CDR2 SVGIG (reference sequence). CDR3 DNA: TGTGCCTGGAGGGGGGGATCGGGCTACGAGCAGTACTTC. Its protein product is CAWRGGSGYEQYF. Complete variable domain (other parts from reference TRBV30 and TRBJ2-7): SQTIHQWPATLVQPVGSPLSLECTVEGTSNPNLYWYRQAAGRGLQLLFYSVGIGQISSEVPQNLSASRPQDRQFILSSKKLLLSDSGFYLCAWRGGSGYEQYFGPGTRLTVT.

The chain is built from TRBV6-5 and TRBJ1-2; 7 positions agree with TRBD1. Trimming at V came to 6 bases and at J to 6 bases, leaving 10 bases not matched to a gene. CDR3 length equals 14 residues. Germline-derived CDR1 and CDR2 are MNHEY and SVGAGI. CDR3 DNA: TGTGCCAGCAGGCAAGACAGGGAGATCCATGGCTACACCTTC. Translated, it gives CASRQDREIHGYTF.

The chain employs TRBV10-3 and TRBJ2-1; 7 bases agree with TRBD2. The V gene end was trimmed by 0 bases and the J gene end by 7 bases; junction bases not matched to a gene: 9. Per the germline V gene, CDR1 is ENHRY and CDR2 is SYGVKD. The CDR3 covers 16 residues. DNA for the CDR3: TGTGCCATCAGTGAGTCGGGAGACTGGGGGGGGAATGAGCAGTTCTTC. Amino acid sequence: CAISESGDWGGNEQFF.

This rearrangement joins TRBV3-1 (or the pseudogene TRBV3-2) to TRBJ2-1, with D uncertain. Trimming removed 0 bases at V and 7 bases at J, with 10 bases between. The CDR3 extends over 14 amino acids. Germline CDR1 LGHDT, CDR2 YNNKEL (reference sequence). The chain's CDR3 is CASSQETRINEQFF. The CDR3 DNA sequence: TGTGCCAGCAGCCAAGAGACAAGAATAAATGAGCAGTTCTTC.

This clone came up a few times. J is TRBJ2-5 and V is TRBV4-2; 10 bases map to TRBD2. This CDR3 contains 17 residues. Germline V gene data show CDR1 as LGHNA and CDR2 as YNFKEQ. The V and J ends lost 0 bases and 6 bases, in that order; junction bases with no gene match: 10. CDR3 amino acids: CASSQDKSGGARKTQYF. The CDR3 DNA is TGTGCCAGCAGCCAAGATAAGAGCGGGGGGGCCAGAAAGACCCAGTACTTC.

The chain employs TRBV7-9 and TRBJ1-4; D may be TRBD1 (5 bases). Germline CDR1 is SEHNR and CDR2 is FQNEAQ (reference sequence). The V end lost 1 base, the J end lost 0 bases, and 15 bases lay between the germline ends. The CDR3 loop spans 18 amino acids. This CDR3 is CASSLDWGGAATNEKLFF. The CDR3 coding sequence is TGTGCCAGCAGCTTAGACTGGGGGGGAGCTGCAACTAATGAAAAACTGTTTTTT.

This clone was seen just once. The chain couples TRBV5-4 to TRBJ2-5, with 9 bases matching TRBD1. The ends lost 2 bases at V and 5 bases at J; junction bases unmatched: 7. Germline loops: CDR1 SGHNT, CDR2 YYREEE (reference sequence). CDR3 length: 15 residues. CDR3 DNA sequence: TGTGCCAGCAGCTTAGGGACAGGGTATTTGGAGACCCAGTACTTC. This translates into CASSLGTGYLETQYF.

The rearrangement joins TRBV30 to TRBJ2-2, with 7 positions matching TRBD2. The V segment lost 5 bases and the J segment 0 bases; nucleotides outside the gene matches: 6. From germline, CDR1 is GTSNPN and CDR2 SVGIG (reference sequence). The CDR3 is 15 residues long. The CDR3 nucleotides read TGTGCCTGGTTCTCGGGACTAACGAACACCGGGGAGCTGTTTTTT. Its translation: CAWFSGLTNTGELFF.

J is TRBJ1-5 and V is TRBV7-2; D is perhaps TRBD1 (6 bases). V lost 1 base, J lost 7 bases, and 14 bases lay in between. In germline, CDR1 is SGHTA, CDR2 FQGNSA. This CDR3 spans 15 amino acids. Here the CDR3 DNA reads TGTGCCAGCAGCTTAGGCGGACAGCTCTACCAGCCCCAGCATTTT. Translation gives CASSLGGQLYQPQHF.

This clone was counted only a few times. The rearrangement links TRBV5-6 to TRBJ1-2, with TRBD1 matching over 7 bases. V was clipped by 2 bases and J by 4 bases; unmatched bases: 2. CDR3 length: 13 residues. Germline CDR1 reads SGHDT; CDR2 reads YYEEEE. This CDR3 is CASSLRDSYGYTF. The CDR3 DNA is TGTGCCAGCAGCTTACGGGACAGCTATGGCTACACCTTC.

Comment on this clone: One junction end does not reproduce the germline sequence, and a read error may be involved. This sequence joins TRBV7-2 and TRBJ2-5; 7 bases map to TRBD2. Per germline, CDR1 SGHTA and CDR2 FQGNSA. The CDR3 has 14 residues. This CDR3 is CASTLGGSQQTQYF. The CDR3, as DNA: TGTGCCAGCACCTTGGGGGGGTCCCAACAGACCCAGTACTTC.